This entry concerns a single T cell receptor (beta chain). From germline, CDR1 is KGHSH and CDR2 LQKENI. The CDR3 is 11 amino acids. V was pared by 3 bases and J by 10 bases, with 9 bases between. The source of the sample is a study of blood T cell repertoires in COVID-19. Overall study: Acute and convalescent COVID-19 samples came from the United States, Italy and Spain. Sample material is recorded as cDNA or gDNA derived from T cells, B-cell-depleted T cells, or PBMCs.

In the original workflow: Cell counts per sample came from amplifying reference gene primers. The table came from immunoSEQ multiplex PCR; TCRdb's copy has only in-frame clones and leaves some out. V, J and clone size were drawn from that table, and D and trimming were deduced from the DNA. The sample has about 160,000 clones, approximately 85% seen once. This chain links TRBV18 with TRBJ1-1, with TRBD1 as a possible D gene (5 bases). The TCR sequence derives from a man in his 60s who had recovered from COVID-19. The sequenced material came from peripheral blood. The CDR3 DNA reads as TGTGCCAGCTCACCTGACCAGGGAGCTTTCTTT. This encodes CASSPDQGAFF. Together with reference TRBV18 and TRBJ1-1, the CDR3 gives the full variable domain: NAGVMQNPRHLVRRRGQEARLRCSPMKGHSHVYWYRQLPEEGLKFMVYLQKENIIDESGMPKERFSAEFPKEGPSILRIQQVVRGDSAAYFCASSPDQGAFFGQGTRLTVV.